This TCR beta chain was obtained from a study of cytomegalovirus exposure and HLA in healthy donors. Use of 60 Vbeta and 13 Jbeta primers characterized the PCR. The data were produced by immunoSEQ multiplex PCR, yet TCRdb's version contains in-frame clones alone and is incomplete. This sample has fewer than 150,000 clones, with roughly two thirds found just once. This clone was seen more than once but under ten times. Trimming cost V 7 bases and J 1 base, with 4 bases left between them. This CDR3 is built from 11 residues. The germline gives CDR1 SNHLY, CDR2 FYNNEI. The sequenced material came from PBMCs. This chain joins TRBV2 and TRBJ2-5, with no clear D. The sequence was collected from a human donor in good health. CDR3 protein: CASNIQETQYF. CDR3 DNA: TGTGCCAGCAATATCCAAGAGACCCAGTACTTC.